One and the same sample provided the 23 T cell receptor beta chains below, sequenced in a study of OX40 agonist ivuxolimab in advanced cancers. Profiled with immunoSEQ multiplex PCR; TCRdb holds only in-frame clones, not every one. The sample has roughly 49,000 clones; around 84% are singletons. The sample consisted of CD4+ or CD8+ T cells sorted from blood, taken in a trial of the OX40 agonist ivuxolimab. These receptors came from an adult with an advanced solid tumor such as melanoma, head and neck, liver or kidney cancer.

The chain recombines TRBV5-1 with TRBJ2-7; 7 bases are a match to TRBD1. The germline V gene has CDR1 SGHRS and CDR2 YFSETQ. The CDR3 is 15 residues long. V shed 4 bases, J shed 7 bases, and the junction held 14 bases outside the gene matches. This CDR3 reads CASSPLGQALTEQYF. The CDR3 nucleotides are TGCGCCAGCAGCCCCCTAGGACAGGCCCTTACGGAGCAGTACTTC.

V usage is TRBV7-3 and J usage is TRBJ2-1; TRBD1 agrees at 9 bases. This CDR3 is built from 16 residues. V shed 5 bases and J 3 bases; nucleotides not matched to a gene: 8. Germline V gives CDR1 SGHTA, CDR2 FQGTGA. CDR3 nucleotides: TGTGCCAGCAGCCCGAGCCGGGACAGGGACTACAATGAGCAGTTCTTC. Amino acids: CASSPSRDRDYNEQFF.

The genes are TRBV28 and TRBJ2-7, with 12 bases aligning to TRBD2. This CDR3 contains 14 residues. Germline trimming cut 4 bases from V and 4 bases from J; bases unmatched to any gene: 2. Germline V gives CDR1 MDHEN, CDR2 SYDVKM. The CDR3: CASSSTSGSYEQYF. CDR3 bases: TGTGCCAGCAGTTCGACTAGCGGGAGTTACGAGCAGTACTTC.

The J gene is TRBJ1-4, the V gene TRBV2; D is uncertain. V was shortened by 3 bases and J by 5 bases, with 13 bases between the two germline ends. CDR3 length: 15 amino acids. Per the germline V gene, CDR1 is SNHLY and CDR2 is FYNNEI. The CDR3 reads CASSDTVGKNEKLFF. The CDR3 DNA reads TGTGCCAGCAGTGATACGGTTGGGAAAAATGAAAAACTGTTTTTT.

The V gene is TRBV19, the J gene TRBJ1-2, with 8 bases identical to TRBD1. V was clipped by 3 bases and J by 2 bases; unmatched bases: 5. The CDR3 has 15 amino acids. Germline V gives CDR1 LNHDA, CDR2 SQIVND (reference sequence). CDR3 sequence (DNA): TGTGCCAGTAGTATCCGGACAGGGTCGAACTATGGCTACACCTTC. As protein: CASSIRTGSNYGYTF.

The CDR3 coding sequence is TGTGCCAGCAGCCAAGAACCACAGGGTTTTGGTACAGATACGCAGTATTTT. This codes for CASSQEPQGFGTDTQYF. This chain links TRBV4-2 with TRBJ2-3; possibly TRBD1 for D (6 bases). Germline-derived CDR1 and CDR2 are LGHNA and YNFKEQ. V lost 0 bases, J lost 3 bases, and 16 bases lay in between. The CDR3 has 17 amino acids.

The chain has TRBV6-1 and TRBJ1-2; a possible D gene is TRBD1 (5 bases). Between the trimmed V and J ends, which lost 3 bases and 4 bases, there was a span of 12 bases. Germline V CDR1 and CDR2: MNHNS, SASEGT. This CDR3 has 14 amino acids. The CDR3 here is CASSETVTGYGYTF. In DNA, the CDR3 is TGTGCCAGCAGTGAGACAGTTACGGGCTATGGCTACACCTTC.

In its sample, this clone was seen a few times. This chain joins TRBV7-2 and TRBJ2-7; 8 nucleotides align to TRBD2. V gave up 5 bases and J gave up 6 bases; unmatched junction bases: 9. CDR1 and CDR2 (germline): SGHTA, FQGNSA. The CDR3 contains 14 residues. The DNA for the CDR3 is TGTGCCAGCAGCAAGGGACTAGTGTTCGTCGAGCAGTACTTC. Translation gives CASSKGLVFVEQYF.

The chain carries TRBV6-5 and TRBJ2-5; 8 bases line up with TRBD2. The junction had 7 bases not matched to a gene; V was cut back by 2 bases and J by 5 bases. The CDR3 covers 15 residues. Germline CDR1 and CDR2: MNHEY and SVGAGI. CDR3 in amino acids: CASSYPGTGGETQYF. Here the CDR3 DNA reads TGTGCCAGCAGTTACCCCGGGACGGGGGGGGAGACCCAGTACTTC.

V and J are TRBV21-1 and TRBJ2-7; the tabulated D call, TRBD2, remains unverified against the DNA. TRBV21-1 corresponds to a pseudogene. This CDR3 has 17 amino acids. CDR3 bases: TGTGCCAGCAGCAAAACGGGAAGCCTAATTCGCCCCTACGAGCAGTACTTC. The encoded protein is CASSKTGSLIRPYEQYF.

This sequence joins TRBV5-8 and TRBJ1-1, with D perhaps TRBD1 (5 bases). Germline lookup yields CDR1 SGHTS and CDR2 YDEGEE. The CDR3 is 15 residues long. V was pared by 2 bases and J by 6 bases, with 17 bases between. The CDR3 sequence: CASSFRTRLAPEAFF. CDR3 DNA sequence: TGTGCCAGCAGCTTCCGGACACGCCTGGCACCTGAAGCTTTCTTT. Together with reference TRBV5-8 and TRBJ1-1, the CDR3 gives the full variable domain: EAGVTQSPTHLIKTRGQQATLRCSPISGHTSVYWYQQALGLGLQFLLWYDEGEERNRGNFPPRFSGRQFPNYSSELNVNALELEDSALYLCASSFRTRLAPEAFFGQGTRLTVV.

Remarks on this clone: One junction end disagrees with the germline gene, perhaps due to a read error. The chain combines TRBV7-7 with TRBJ2-5, with D unresolved. This CDR3 is built from 13 residues. Germline V gives CDR1 SSHAT, CDR2 FNYEAQ (reference sequence). CDR3 sequence reads: CASSLGLESYQYF. In DNA, the CDR3 is TGTGCTAGCAGCTTAGGGCTAGAGAGTTACCAGTACTTC.

The rearrangement joins TRBV4-2 to TRBJ1-3; D unclear. Germline CDR1 and CDR2: LGHNA and YNFKEQ. V lost 0 bases to trimming and J lost 0 bases, with 12 bases between them. This CDR3 is 17 amino acids long. CDR3 sequence reads: CASSQDRGLTSGNTIYF. CDR3 in DNA: TGTGCCAGCAGCCAAGATCGAGGGCTGACCTCTGGAAACACCATATATTTT.

The rearrangement uses TRBV10-3 and TRBJ2-7; D is tentatively TRBD1 or TRBD2 (5 bases each). There are 12 residues in the CDR3. Germline V gene sequence: CDR1 ENHRY, CDR2 SYGVKD. Trimming stripped 6 bases from V and 6 bases from J, with 12 bases between. The CDR3 reads CAISVRGAEQYF. Written as DNA, the CDR3 is TGTGCCATCAGCGTCAGAGGGGCCGAGCAGTACTTC.

V is TRBV14 and J is TRBJ2-1; the match to TRBD1 covers 11 bases. Germline V gene lookup returns CDR1 SGHDN and CDR2 FVKESK. The CDR3 is 16 residues long. V trimming: 7 bases; J trimming: 1 base; junction bases outside the gene matches: 6. The CDR3 reads CASNGQGALSYNEQFF. The CDR3 nucleotides read TGTGCCAGCAATGGACAGGGGGCCCTTTCCTACAATGAGCAGTTCTTC.

The V and J genes are TRBV7-6 and TRBJ2-1; D remains unclear. Germline V gene sequence: CDR1 SGHVS, CDR2 FNYEAQ. V was shortened by 8 bases and J by 4 bases, with 21 bases between the two germline ends. The CDR3 runs to 16 residues. The CDR3: CASSSSSADGYNEQFF. CDR3 DNA: TGTGCCAGCTCCTCTAGTAGTGCGGACGGGTACAATGAGCAGTTCTTC.

This CDR3 reads CASSLVAGSGSSSNQPQHF. The CDR3 bases are TGTGCCAGCAGCTTGGTAGCGGGCTCCGGATCCAGTAGCAATCAGCCCCAGCATTTT. This chain connects TRBV5-5 to TRBJ1-5; D uncertain. The CDR3 runs to 19 residues. V lost 0 bases, J lost 0 bases, and 19 bases lay in between. Germline V gene lookup returns CDR1 SGHKS and CDR2 YYEKEE (reference sequence).

V is TRBV18 and J is TRBJ2-7; D is undetermined. Per germline, CDR1 KGHSH and CDR2 LQKENI. V lost 2 bases and J lost 3, with 14 bases in between. The CDR3 is made up of 15 amino acids. This CDR3 is CASSPGSNRNYEQYF. CDR3 DNA: TGTGCCAGCTCACCAGGGTCAAACAGAAACTACGAGCAGTACTTC.

This clone was counted once. The V gene is TRBV9, the J gene TRBJ1-4; D is ambiguous. The V gene lost 0 bases and the J gene lost 8 bases, with 11 bases spanning the gap. Germline CDR1 and CDR2: SGDLS and YYNGEE. The CDR3 contains 14 residues. CDR3 residues: CASSVGFTEEKLFF. CDR3 DNA: TGTGCCAGCAGCGTAGGCTTTACGGAGGAAAAACTGTTTTTT.

The CDR3 region is CASSAQTGGVQYQPQHF. The CDR3 coding sequence is TGTGCCAGCAGCGCACAGACAGGGGGCGTACAATATCAGCCCCAGCATTTT. V and J are TRBV7-2 and TRBJ1-5, with 10 bases that match TRBD1. This CDR3 is built from 17 residues. Germline CDR1 reads SGHTA; CDR2 reads FQGNSA. The V gene end was trimmed by 5 bases and the J gene end by 5 bases; junction bases not matched to a gene: 12.

This chain links TRBV9 with TRBJ2-1, with D uncertain. The germline V gene has CDR1 SGDLS and CDR2 YYNGEE. This CDR3 spans 12 amino acids. Trimming took off 0 bases at V and 8 bases at J, with 6 bases between the two ends. CDR3 DNA: TGTGCCAGCAGCGTAGCAAATGATGAGCAGTTCTTC. Its translation: CASSVANDEQFF. The entire variable domain, with the rest obtained from reference TRBV9 and TRBJ2-1, is as follows: DSGVTQTPKHLITATGQRVTLRCSPRSGDLSVYWYQQSLDQGLQFLIQYYNGEERAKGNILERFSAQQFPDLHSELNLSSLELGDSALYFCASSVANDEQFFGPGTRLTVL.

This clone came up a few times. V gene TRBV4-2 combines with J gene TRBJ2-7, with D uncertain. The CDR3 consists of 14 residues. The V gene's germline CDR1 is LGHNA and CDR2 YNFKEQ. V was cut by 0 bases and J by 2 bases, with 8 bases left in between. CDR3 amino acids: CASSQDILTYEQYF. The CDR3 DNA reads TGTGCCAGCAGCCAAGATATACTAACCTACGAGCAGTACTTC.

V gene TRBV5-4 combines with J gene TRBJ2-7; 10 bases are shared with TRBD2. The V segment lost 4 bases and the J segment 2 bases; nucleotides outside the gene matches: 3. CDR3 length: 14 amino acids. CDR1 SGHNT and CDR2 YYREEE come from the germline V gene (reference sequence). The CDR3 bases are TGTGCCAGCAGCCGAGCGGGAGGGACCTACGAGCAGTACTTC. Translating gives CASSRAGGTYEQYF.